This TCR beta chain was retrieved from a study of T cells in Graves' hyperthyroidism and ophthalmopathy (dated by TCRdb to the late 2010s). Regarding the complete study: Peripheral blood samples were taken at the time of initial diagnosis, prior to any treatment. TCR V-J signatures able to tell the groups apart were searched for in a discovery cohort of 95 to 100 patients, of whom more than 40 had Graves' ophthalmopathy and 55 to 65 had stable Graves' hyperthyroidism. Whether ophthalmopathy could be predicted prospectively was tested in an independent validation cohort made up of 18 to 20 hyperthyroidism patients plus 17 patients who later progressed to ophthalmopathy. The 100 or so discovery patients were randomly split 7:3 into training and test sets. In about 6 Graves' hyperthyroidism patients, the study also compared T-cell repertoires from thyroid tissue with T-cell repertoires from blood. Once sampling was done, hyperthyroidism patients were given methimazole at a starting dose of 30 mg daily, whereas ophthalmopathy patients were given high-dose intravenous methylprednisolone. The paper describes TCR Vbeta CDR3 sequencing of about 140 peripheral blood samples, made up of roughly 45 ophthalmopathy patients, approximately 76 hyperthyroidism patients and 17 progressor patients.

In the ophthalmopathy patients, disease was moderately to severely active, with a Clinical Activity Score of 3 or more, a NOSPECS grade of 4 or more, and a duration of less than 3 months. Patients with uncontrolled infections, other autoimmune diseases, pregnancy or lactation were excluded. Clinical symptoms, serum thyroxine and TRAb, thyroid ultrasound, and orbital computed tomography formed the basis for the diagnoses. Ficoll-Paque density gradient centrifugation was used to isolate PBMCs from under 11 ml of fresh peripheral blood. Total RNA was extracted with Trizol reagent, and quality was checked on an Agilent 2100 Bioanalyzer. The research as a whole found: A 13 V-J signature model separated ophthalmopathy from stable hyperthyroidism, with around 90% sensitivity and about 81% specificity in cross-validation and 80%/75% in testing. In validation, progression to ophthalmopathy was predicted by the model with about 70% sensitivity and 72% to 85% specificity, a median of around 5.9 months before onset. Sample size was not statistically predetermined, and blinding of investigators to group allocation was not performed. Most expanded thyroid clonotypes (frequency above 0.001) were also detected in blood, a finding suggesting that blood repertoires may reflect thyroid immune responses.

Amplification of TCR beta CDR3 regions was carried out from RNA transcripts. For the first round of RT-PCR on the TCR CDR3, the HTBI primer set was used together with the Qiagen OneStep RT-PCR kit. The libraries were constructed in a second round of multiplex PCR and then size-selected and purified. Paired-end sequencing of the libraries was performed with 100 bp reads on an Illumina HiSeq2000. The authors' pipeline ran thus. SOAPnuke was used to process the raw data, removing reads that contained adapters or uncalled bases, had a mean Phred below 15, or lacked an exact match to the constant primer or identifier. COPE v1.2.5 was used to merge high-quality paired reads, and clonotypes were defined as unique nucleotide sequences. Clonotypes were aligned to IMGT TRBV, TRBD and TRBJ reference segments using MiTCR v1.1. The analysis was restricted to V-J combinations with a frequency above 0.0001, which together covered just over 99% of the repertoires. The TCS score was defined as the ratio of F50 (clonal expansion) to E x V (chaos), calculated using BLOSUM62-based TCRdist between CDR3 peptides within each V-J. Welch's t-statistics and random forest reduced around 520 V-J features to fewer than 15, which were used in a naive Bayes classifier (R e1071). TCRdb cleaned the public reads at Q25 with fastp, built clones with MiXCR and kept in-frame beta chains. A single entry per CDR3 protein holds the most common genes and DNA from its merged rows. TCRdb, not the original authors, processed these V and J calls. Within this sample are over 250,000 distinct CDR3 sequences, with 22% of them counted one time only. The top ten hold around 64% of the sample.

From its cysteine to its phenylalanine, the CDR3 spans 15 amino acids. The read is trimmed to its CDR3 DNA, 45 bases read in frame from base 1. V loses 3 bases, J loses 6 bases, and the germline ends lie 15 bases apart. From the germline V gene (reference sequence), CDR1 is SEHNR and CDR2 is FQNEAQ. As concerns this clonotype: The antigen this receptor binds is unknown. Base qualities are not at hand, and no much larger clone is one base apart.

The V gene is TRBV7-9 and the J gene is TRBJ2-1, with a tentative D gene TRBD2 over 6 matching bases. The sequenced sample consisted of blood. The clonotype originates from a man aged 30-40 years with Graves' ophthalmopathy. The CDR3 has the sequence CASSFRSAGPNEQFF. Read as DNA, the sequence is TGTGCCAGCAGCTTTAGGTCAGCGGGTCCCAATGAGCAGTTCTTC.